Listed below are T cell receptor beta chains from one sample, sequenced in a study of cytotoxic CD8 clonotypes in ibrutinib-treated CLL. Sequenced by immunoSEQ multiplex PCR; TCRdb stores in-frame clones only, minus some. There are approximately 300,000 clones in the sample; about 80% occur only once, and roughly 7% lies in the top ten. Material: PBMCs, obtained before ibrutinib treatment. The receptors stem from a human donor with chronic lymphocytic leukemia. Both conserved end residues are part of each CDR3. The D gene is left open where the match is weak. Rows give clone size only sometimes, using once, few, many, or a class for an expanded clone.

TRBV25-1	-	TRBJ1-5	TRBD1	TGTGCCAGCAGCACAGGGGAGGCTCAGCCCCAGCATTTT	CASSTGEAQPQHF
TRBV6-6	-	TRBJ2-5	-	TGTGCCAGCAGTCCTGGGGGGAGTGGGAGAGAGACCCAGTACTTC	CASSPGGSGRETQYF
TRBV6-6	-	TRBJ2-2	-	TGTGCCAGCAGTTTGGACAGTCTCACCGGGGAGCTGTTTTTT	CASSLDSLTGELFF
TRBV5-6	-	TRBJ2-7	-	TGTGCCAGCAGCCCGGGGGACGTCCATGTCGAGCAGTACTTC	CASSPGDVHVEQYF
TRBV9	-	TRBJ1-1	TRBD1	TGTGCCAGCAGCGCGTTACAGGGGGCGGACACTGAAGCTTTCTTT	CASSALQGADTEAFF
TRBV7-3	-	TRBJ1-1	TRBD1	TGTGCCAGCAGCCAACAGGGGGTGGACACTGAAGCTTTCTTT	CASSQQGVDTEAFF
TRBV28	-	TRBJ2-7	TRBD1	TGTGCCAGCAGTCCCCCGGGACAGAGCTACGAGCAGTACTTC	CASSPPGQSYEQYF
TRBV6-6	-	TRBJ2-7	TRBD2	TGTGCCAGCAGCGATACTAGCGGGAGGGATTACGAGCAGTACTTC	CASSDTSGRDYEQYF
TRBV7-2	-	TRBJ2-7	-	TGTGCCAGCAGCTTGGACCGATCCTACGAGCAGTACTTC	CASSLDRSYEQYF
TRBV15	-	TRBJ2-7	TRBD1	TGTGCCACCAGCAGAGATGACAGGGACGAGCAGTACTTC	CATSRDDRDEQYF
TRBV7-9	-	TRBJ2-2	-	TGTGCCAGCAGCGCCCCACAGGGTCCCGGGGAGCTGTTTTTT	CASSAPQGPGELFF
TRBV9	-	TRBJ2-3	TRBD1	TGTGCCAGCAGCCCTAGGGACAGGGGTGGTGCAGATACGCAGTATTTT	CASSPRDRGGADTQYF
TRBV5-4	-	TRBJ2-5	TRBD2	TGTGCCAGCAGCCCTCGGGAGGGCCCACAAGAGACCCAGTACTTC	CASSPREGPQETQYF
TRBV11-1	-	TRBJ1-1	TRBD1	TGTGCCAGCAGCCTCCCGGGACAGATGAACACTGAAGCTTTCTTT	CASSLPGQMNTEAFF
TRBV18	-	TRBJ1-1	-	TGTGCCAGCTCACCAAGGCAGGGGAACACTGAAGCTTTCTTT	CASSPRQGNTEAFF
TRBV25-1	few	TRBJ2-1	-	TGTGCCAGCAGGACCCTTCCGGATGAGCAGTTCTTC	CASRTLPDEQFF
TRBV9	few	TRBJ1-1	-	TGTGCCAGCAGCGGAGGAAACAGGGTCACTGAAGCTTTCTTT	CASSGGNRVTEAFF
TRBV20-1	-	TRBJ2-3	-	TGCAGTGCTAGCGCGGTAGATACGCAGTATTTT	CSASAVDTQYF
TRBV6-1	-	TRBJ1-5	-	TGTGCCAGCAGTGAAAAGGGCTCTTCACCTACGGGCAATCAGCCCCAGCATTTT	CASSEKGSSPTGNQPQHF
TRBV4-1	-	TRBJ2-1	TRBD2	TGCGCCAGCAGTCCGGGACTAGCGGGAGTCGAGCAGTTCTTC	CASSPGLAGVEQFF
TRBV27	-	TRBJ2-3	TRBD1	TGTGCCAGCAGTTTCCGGGACAGGCACAATACGCAGTATTTT	CASSFRDRHNTQYF
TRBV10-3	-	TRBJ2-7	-	TGTGCCATCAGTGAATCTCCCTACGAGCAGTACTTC	CAISESPYEQYF
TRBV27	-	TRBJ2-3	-	TGTGCCAGCAGTTTATTGTCTAGCACAGATACGCAGTATTTT	CASSLLSSTDTQYF
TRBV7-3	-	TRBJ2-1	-	TGTGCCAGCAGCTTACAGGGCAGTCACAATGAGCAGTTCTTC	CASSLQGSHNEQFF
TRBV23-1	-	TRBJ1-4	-	TGCGCCAGCAGTCAGCATCCATTCGGTGAAAAACTGTTTTTT	CASSQHPFGEKLFF
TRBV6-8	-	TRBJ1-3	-	TGTGCCAGCAGTTATTCTTTGTGGGTTGGCTCTGGAAACACCATATATTTT	CASSYSLWVGSGNTIYF
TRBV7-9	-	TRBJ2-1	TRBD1	TGTGCCAGCACCTTCTCTACAGGGGCTTCCGGGCAGTTCTTC	CASTFSTGASGQFF
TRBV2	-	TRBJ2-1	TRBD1	TGTGCCAGCAGGGGGACAGGGGGCAATGAGCAGTTCTTC	CASRGTGGNEQFF
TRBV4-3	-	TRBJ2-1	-	TGCGCCAGCAGCCAAGATTCATCTAGCGACTTATACAATGAGCAGTTCTTC	CASSQDSSSDLYNEQFF
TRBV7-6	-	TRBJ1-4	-	TGTGCCAGCAGCCGAAGGCGGAATGAAAAACTGTTTTTT	CASSRRRNEKLFF
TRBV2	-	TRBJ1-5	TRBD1	TGTGCCAGCAGTGGACAGGGGTTCAATCAGCCCCAGCATTTT	CASSGQGFNQPQHF
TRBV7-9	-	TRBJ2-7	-	TGTGCCAGCAGCTTTCTGATAACGACAAACTACGAGCAGTACTTC	CASSFLITTNYEQYF
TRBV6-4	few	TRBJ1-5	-	TGTGCCAGCAGTGTCATGGAGGGAGATCAGCCCCAGCATTTT	CASSVMEGDQPQHF
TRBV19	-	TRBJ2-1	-	TGTGCCAGTAGTATAGAGACCTACTCCTACAATGAGCAGTTCTTC	CASSIETYSYNEQFF
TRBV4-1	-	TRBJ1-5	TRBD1	TGCGCCAGCAGCCAAGAGCCCGGGGGCAGGGGGAATCAGCCCCAGCATTTT	CASSQEPGGRGNQPQHF
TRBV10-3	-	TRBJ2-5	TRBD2	TGTGCCATCAGTGAGTCTTTTAGCGGGAACCAAGAGACCCAGTACTTC	CAISESFSGNQETQYF
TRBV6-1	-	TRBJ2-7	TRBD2	TGTGCCAGCGGAGGACTAGCAGGCCTATACGAGCAGTACTTC	CASGGLAGLYEQYF
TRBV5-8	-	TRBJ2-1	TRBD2	TGTGCCAGCGGAAGGGCGGGAGTGGGGAATGAGCAGTTCTTC	CASGRAGVGNEQFF
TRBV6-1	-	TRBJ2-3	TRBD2	TGTGCCAGCAGCGAAGCGGGAGGGCCTACAGATACGCAGTATTTT	CASSEAGGPTDTQYF
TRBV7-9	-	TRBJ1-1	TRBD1	TGTGCCAGCAGCCAGGACAGGCTTGAAGCTTTCTTT	CASSQDRLEAFF
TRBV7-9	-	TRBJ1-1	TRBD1	TGTGCCAGCAGCCCAAGGACAGGGGTTGACACTGAAGCTTTCTTT	CASSPRTGVDTEAFF